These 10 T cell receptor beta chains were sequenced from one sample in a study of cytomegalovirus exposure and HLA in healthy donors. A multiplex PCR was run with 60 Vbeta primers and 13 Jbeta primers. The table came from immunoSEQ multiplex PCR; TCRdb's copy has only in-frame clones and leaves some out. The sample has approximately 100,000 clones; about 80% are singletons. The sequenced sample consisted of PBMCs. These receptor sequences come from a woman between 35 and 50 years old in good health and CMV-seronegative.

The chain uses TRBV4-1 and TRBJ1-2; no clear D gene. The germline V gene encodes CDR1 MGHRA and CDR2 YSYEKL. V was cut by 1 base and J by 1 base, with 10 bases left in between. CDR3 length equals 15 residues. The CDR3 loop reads CASSQAVLSNYGYTF. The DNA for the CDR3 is TGCGCCAGCAGCCAAGCTGTACTTAGTAACTATGGCTACACCTTC.

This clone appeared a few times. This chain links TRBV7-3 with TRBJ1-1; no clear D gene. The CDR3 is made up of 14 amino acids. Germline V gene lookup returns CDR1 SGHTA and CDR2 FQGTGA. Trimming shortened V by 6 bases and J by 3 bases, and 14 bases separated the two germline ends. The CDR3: CASSFEGSHTEAFF. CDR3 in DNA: TGTGCCAGCAGTTTTGAAGGGAGTCACACTGAAGCTTTCTTT.

The CDR3 sequence: CASSSTSGRGGTGELFF. The CDR3 DNA sequence: TGTGCCAGCAGCTCCACTAGCGGGAGGGGAGGGACCGGGGAGCTGTTTTTT. This rearrangement joins TRBV7-6 to TRBJ2-2; TRBD2 matches 13 bases. The CDR3 spans 17 residues. With V trimmed by 4 bases and J by 5 bases, 7 bases remained unmatched. Germline loops: CDR1 SGHVS, CDR2 FNYEAQ.

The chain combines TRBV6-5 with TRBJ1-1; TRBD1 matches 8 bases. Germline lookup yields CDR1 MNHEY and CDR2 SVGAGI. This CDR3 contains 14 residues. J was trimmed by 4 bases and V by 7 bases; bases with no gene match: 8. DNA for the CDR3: TGTGCCAGCACCGCCCCAGGGGGCTCCACTGAAGCTTTCTTT. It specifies CASTAPGGSTEAFF.

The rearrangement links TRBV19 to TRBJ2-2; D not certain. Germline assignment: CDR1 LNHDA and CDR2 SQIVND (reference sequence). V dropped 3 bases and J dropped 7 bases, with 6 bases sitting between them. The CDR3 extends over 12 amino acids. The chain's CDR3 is CASSIPRGELFF. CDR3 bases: TGTGCCAGTAGTATCCCTCGCGGGGAGCTGTTTTTT.

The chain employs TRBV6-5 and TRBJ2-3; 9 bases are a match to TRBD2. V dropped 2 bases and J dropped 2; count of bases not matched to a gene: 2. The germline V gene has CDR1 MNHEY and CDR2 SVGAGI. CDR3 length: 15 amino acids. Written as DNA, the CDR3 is TGTGCCAGCAGTTACGTAGCGGGAGACACAGATACGCAGTATTTT. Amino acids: CASSYVAGDTDTQYF.

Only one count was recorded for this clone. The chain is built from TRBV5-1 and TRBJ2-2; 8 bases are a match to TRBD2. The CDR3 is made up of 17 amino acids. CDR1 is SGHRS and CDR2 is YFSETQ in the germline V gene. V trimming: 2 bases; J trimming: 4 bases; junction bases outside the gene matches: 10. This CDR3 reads CASSFRTGGLLTGELFF. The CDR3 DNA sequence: TGCGCCAGCAGCTTCCGAACGGGAGGGCTCCTCACCGGGGAGCTGTTTTTT.

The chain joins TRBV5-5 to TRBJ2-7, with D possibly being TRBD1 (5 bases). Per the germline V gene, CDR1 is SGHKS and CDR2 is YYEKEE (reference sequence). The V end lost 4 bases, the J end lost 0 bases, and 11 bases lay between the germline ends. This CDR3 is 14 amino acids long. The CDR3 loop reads CASSPWTLSYEQYF. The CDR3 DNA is TGTGCCAGCAGCCCCTGGACACTCTCCTACGAGCAGTACTTC.

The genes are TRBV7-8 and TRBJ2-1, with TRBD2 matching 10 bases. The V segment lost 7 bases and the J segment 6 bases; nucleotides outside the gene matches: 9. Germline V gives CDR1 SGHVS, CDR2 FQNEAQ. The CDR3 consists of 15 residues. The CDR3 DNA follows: TGTGCCAGCACCAGAAGCGGGAGGGCCTCCAATGAGCAGTTCTTC. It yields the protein CASTRSGRASNEQFF.

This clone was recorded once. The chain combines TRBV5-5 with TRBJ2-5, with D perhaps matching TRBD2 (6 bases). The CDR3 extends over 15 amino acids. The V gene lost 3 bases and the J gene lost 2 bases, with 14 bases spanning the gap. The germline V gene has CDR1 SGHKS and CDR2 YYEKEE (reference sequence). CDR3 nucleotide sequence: TGTGCCAGCAGCTCGCTGCGGGGCCCTCAAGAGACCCAGTACTTC. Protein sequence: CASSSLRGPQETQYF. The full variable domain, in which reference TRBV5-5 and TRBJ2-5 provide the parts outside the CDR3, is DAGVTQSPTHLIKTRGQQVTLRCSPISGHKSVSWYQQVLGQGPQFIFQYYEKEERGRGNFPDRFSARQFPNYSSELNVNALLLGDSALYLCASSSLRGPQETQYFGPGTRLLVL.